The source of this TCR beta chain is a study of cytomegalovirus exposure and HLA in healthy donors (dated by TCRdb to about 2017). In terms of the full investigation: An earlier analysis of more than 550 of the donors reported 276 Gb of sequence data and 117 million unique TCR beta sequences obtained from about 179 million T cells. About 320 gigabases of sequencing data and tens of millions of unique TCR sequences were included in an early release covering roughly 600 HLA-typed donors. Of the roughly 400 genotyped donors, roughly 85% fell in the genetic ancestry cluster associated with self-reported Caucasian donors. The study aimed to test whether signatures of past pathogen exposure could be identified by cataloging public T cell receptors. Using immunosequencing, the study profiled T cell repertoires from around 670 subjects and related those repertoires to cytomegalovirus serostatus. Besides the first cohort of approximately 670 subjects, a separate validation cohort made up of over a hundred different subjects was used. The study combined high-throughput TCR immunosequencing, statistical association of individual TCRs with disease status, and machine learning to predict cytomegalovirus infection status. In a later analysis, previously published TCR beta repertoires from 666 donors were re-analyzed and high-resolution HLA genotyping was added so that TCR occurrence patterns could be studied. In the later analysis, no new phenotypic data were used to find candidate immune exposures; instead, reliance was placed on TCR beta sequences and their occurrence across donors. An earlier analysis of 587 of the donors applied high-throughput TCR beta sequencing to assess whether each TCR beta V gene segment acted as functional or pseudogenic. Alongside the repertoire data, information on donor age, sex, ethnicity and CMV serostatus was compiled. Genome-wide SNP genotypes for about 65% of the roughly 670 donors were used in a later genetic analysis, which treated that subset as a discovery cohort. Every discovery cohort repertoire had been produced on one sequencing platform. Both class I and class II loci were covered by HLA typing, at four-digit resolution. The number of typed donors differed by locus: about 629-640 for A, B, C, DRB1 and DQB1; approximately 530 for DQA1; 606 for DPA1; and some 450 for DPB1. About five DR-DQ haplotypes were treated as single units for association and clustering because of strong linkage in the cohort. Among several hundred genotyped donors of the cohort, an average of around 220,000 unique TCR beta nucleotide sequences was sequenced per donor, of which roughly 18% were non-productive. Here is what the overall study found, with its caveats: Broadly in line with IMGT annotations, most TCR beta V segments showed up in productive rearrangements about 90% or about 30% of the time in an earlier analysis of 587 of the donors. In a later analysis, HLA-associated TCR beta chains showed more clonal expansion and lower generation probabilities than non-associated chains that were equally common. Only TCR beta chains were sequenced in this cohort, and the absence of alpha or paired-chain data limited detectable features. Assigning TCR associations to individual alleles was difficult when HLA alleles, especially DR and DQ, strongly co-occurred. Correlated functional status among segregating V segments might reflect linkage disequilibrium, but an unknown experimental factor could not be ruled out. A cluster of highly shared sequence variants was judged likely to represent a technical artifact of the sequencing pipeline. Because the 87-base-pair reads could not distinguish some IMGT-functional V segments, including TRBV6-2 and TRBV6-3, those segments were excluded. The study listed 150 to 200 TCR beta chains as associated with cytomegalovirus. A further reported finding was that TCR beta sequences accurately predicted the HLA-A and HLA-B alleles for most subjects in the first cohort. The authors suggested that the approach could potentially be extended to other disease states and immunological phenotypes. A later analysis reported that several top co-occurrence clusters appeared linked to parvovirus B19, influenza, CMV and Epstein-Barr virus. The classifier was reported to diagnose cytomegalovirus status with high specificity and sensitivity in both the original and validation cohorts. In a later analysis, 15,000 to 20,000 TCR beta sequences were associated with specific HLA alleles at a false discovery rate of 0.05. Over 15 rarely observed V segments, including chromosome 9 orphons, were excluded from the earlier analysis of some 590 of the donors because counts were too low. According to a later analysis, TCR association rates differed among HLA loci, with DRB1 alleles showing the most associated TCRs and HLA-C alleles showing the fewest. Most CMV-associated TCR beta chains appeared to be HLA-restricted in a later analysis, and the HLA associations seemed to be driven largely by CMV exposure. Most TCR sequences were seen in very few donors, while some public TCRs were found in many individuals. HLA typing was unavailable for some donors at each locus, so association tests used only the typed subset. CMV serostatus was the only immune exposure information available for the cohort. In a later genetic analysis, a missense DCLRE1C variant was associated with V-gene and J-gene trimming of TCR beta chains, and the association was replicated in an independent cohort. Compared with the approximately 670-donor mean, donors in an Asian-associated ancestry cluster had fewer N-insertions in productive TCRs, according to a later genetic analysis. A few of the identified cytomegalovirus-associated TCR beta chains were confirmed in vitro to be specific for cytomegalovirus antigens. Roughly uniform sequencing depth across donors was assumed in presence/absence analyses, although this assumption may not hold.

On this clone: The clone's antigen remains unknown. Base qualities are not recorded, but no much larger clone differs from it by a single base.

The cohort consisted of 670 or so healthy bone marrow donors. At the time of sampling, all cohort members were nominally healthy, though unrecorded immune exposures were likely present. The donor was CMV seropositive and belonged to the group of 250 to 300 seropositive cohort members. A peripheral blood sample was provided by each donor, and peripheral blood mononuclear cells were used for TCR beta sequencing. The Qiagen DNeasy Blood Extraction Kit was used to extract genomic DNA from the blood cell samples. The protocol used for the library was the immunoSEQ multiplex PCR assay. The multiplex PCR relied on a mix of 60 forward primers for TCR Vbeta segments and 13 reverse primers for TCR Jbeta segments. Amplification of the CDR3 region of rearranged TCR beta genes was performed with a multiplex PCR assay on genomic DNA. Amplified TCR beta libraries were sequenced as 87-base-pair reads on the Illumina HiSeq System. The authors processed their data as follows. A later analysis counted approximately 76 million unique TCR beta chains across the 600 to 850 repertoires, and some 11 million of these chains were shared by at least two donors. Raw reads were error-corrected and collapsed into unique sequences with a nearest-neighbor algorithm that merged closely related sequences to remove PCR and sequencing errors. Alignment of CDR3 sequences to IMGT reference sequences was used to assign V, D and J gene segments. Each retained sequence needed at least a six-nucleotide match to both a V gene segment and a J gene segment. A rearrangement was called productive if the CDR3 had no stop codons and remained in frame with V and J, and every other rearrangement was called non-productive. CDR3 was defined by IMGT convention, running from the second conserved V-encoded cysteine to the conserved J-encoded phenylalanine. The earlier analysis of 500 to 600 of the donors excluded sequences that lacked an unambiguous match to a single V gene segment. An earlier analysis of several hundred of the donors classified V segments as functional when productive rearrangements were above 56.7% and as segregating when the standard deviation between donors was above 5%. To diagnose cytomegalovirus status from the catalog of TCR beta chain sequences, a statistical classification framework was built. In a later analysis, TCR nucleotide sequences were compared against IMGT/GENE-DB human TR gene sequences so that V and J genes could be assigned. A later analysis assigned CDR3 sequences and most-parsimonious VDJ recombination scenarios with the TCRdist pipeline. In a later analysis, every TCR beta chain was defined by the combination of its CDR3 amino acid sequence and its V-gene family, and reads without a unique V-gene family were dropped. To address suspected cross-contamination and a sequencing artifact, a later analysis removed 550 to 750 highly shared, low-generation-probability nucleotide sequences. In a later analysis, a clonal expansion index was calculated for each public chain from normalized within-repertoire ranks of inferred template counts. A later analysis computed generation probabilities with a VDJ recombination model fitted to out-of-frame rearrangements, and checked the results against IGoR. In a later analysis, hypergeometric tests were used to score TCR-TCR, TCR-HLA and TCR-CMV co-occurrence, with a repertoire-size bias correction applied to TCR pairs. To estimate false discovery rates, a later analysis permuted the HLA or CMV assignments 20 times. In a later analysis, co-occurring TCRs were grouped with DBSCAN, and TCRdist sequence similarity was added when clustering was performed within HLA-allele-positive subsets. Repertoires with fewer than 30,000 or more than 120,000 public chains, plus five repertoires with anomalous nucleotide sharing, were excluded from co-occurrence clustering. The immuneACCESS repertoire file appears here via TCRdb, limited to in-frame rearrangements. These files lack a portion of the clones; in checked studies, under half of the deficit traces to unresolved V genes, and the cause of the others is not known. V and J calls and clone size come straight from that table; D and trimming were deduced from the DNA. Within this sample are more than 100,000 clones, with around 72% of them counted one time only. Roughly 8.2% of the sample rests with the top ten.

Per the germline V gene, SGHTA is the CDR1 and FQGNSA is the CDR2. The CDR3 holds 13 amino acids from the cysteine to the phenylalanine. Only the CDR3 region is kept as DNA, spanning 39 bases read in frame from base 1. V sheds 3 bases and J sheds 4 bases, leaving 8 bases between their ends. This receptor was obtained from a woman aged 40 to 50 in good health and CMV-seropositive. The source material was PBMCs. The V and J segments used are TRBV7-2 and TRBJ2-3, with TRBD2 tentatively as D gene (5 bases match). The CDR3 amino acid sequence is: CASSFIGADTQYF. The sequence in DNA is TGTGCCAGCAGCTTTATCGGGGCAGATACGCAGTATTTT.